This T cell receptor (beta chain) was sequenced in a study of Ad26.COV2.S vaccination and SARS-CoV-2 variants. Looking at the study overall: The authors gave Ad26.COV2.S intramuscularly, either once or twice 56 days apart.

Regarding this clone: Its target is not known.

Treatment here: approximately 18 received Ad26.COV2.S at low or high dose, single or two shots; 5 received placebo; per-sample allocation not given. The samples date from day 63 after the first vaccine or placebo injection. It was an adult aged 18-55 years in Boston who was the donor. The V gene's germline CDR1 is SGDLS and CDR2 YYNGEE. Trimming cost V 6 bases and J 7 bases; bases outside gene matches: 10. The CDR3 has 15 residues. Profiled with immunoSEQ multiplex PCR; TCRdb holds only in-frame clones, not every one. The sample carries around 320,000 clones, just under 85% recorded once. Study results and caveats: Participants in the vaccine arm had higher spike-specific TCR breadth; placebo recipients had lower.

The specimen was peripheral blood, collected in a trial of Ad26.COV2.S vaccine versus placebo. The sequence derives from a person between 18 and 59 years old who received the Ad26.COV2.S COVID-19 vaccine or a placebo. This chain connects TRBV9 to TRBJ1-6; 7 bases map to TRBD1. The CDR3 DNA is TGTGCCAGCAACCCAGGAGGGGGACAGAATTCACCCCTCCACTTT. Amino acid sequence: CASNPGGGQNSPLHF.